This T cell receptor (beta chain) derives from a study of cytomegalovirus exposure and HLA in healthy donors. Findings of the study overall: There was a cluster of highly shared sequence variants that was likely a sequencing artifact. TCR beta V segments were, for the most part, productive about 87% or about 30% of the time in an earlier analysis.

Primers: 60 Vbeta forward and 13 Jbeta reverse. Libraries were prepared by immunoSEQ multiplex PCR; TCRdb keeps only in-frame clonotypes and omits some of them. The table has approximately 170,000 clones, more than 65% seen once. In nominal health when sampled, donors likely had unrecorded immune exposures nonetheless. Notes on this clone: As yet, its antigen is unknown.

V shed 4 bases and J shed 3 bases, with 20 bases lying between them. The germline V gene encodes CDR1 SGHDT and CDR2 YYEEEE. CDR3 length equals 16 residues. This receptor was identified in a man aged 18 to 30 in good health and CMV-seropositive. The chain has TRBV5-6 and TRBJ2-7; D call uncertain. Sequences were obtained from PBMCs. The CDR3 is CASSRLLNSPYYEQYF. DNA for the CDR3: TGTGCCAGCAGCCGGTTGTTAAATTCCCCCTACTACGAGCAGTACTTC.